Listed here are 22 T cell receptor beta chains from one sample, sequenced in a study of blood T cell repertoires in COVID-19. Profiled with immunoSEQ multiplex PCR; TCRdb holds only in-frame clones, not every one. Among 140,000 to 150,000 clones listed, 84% were seen once. The source material was peripheral blood. The receptor source for this set is a man aged 55 to 69 with active or convalescent COVID-19.

This chain connects TRBV19 to TRBJ2-3; maybe TRBD1 (6 bases). Germline values: CDR1 LNHDA, CDR2 SQIVND (reference sequence). This CDR3 is built from 15 residues. The V gene lost 9 bases and the J gene lost 1 base, with 17 bases spanning the gap. The CDR3: CASKTQGSGTDTQYF. CDR3 nucleotides: TGTGCCAGCAAGACGCAGGGGTCAGGCACAGATACGCAGTATTTT.

The chain couples TRBV6-2 or TRBV6-3 to TRBJ1-3; D call uncertain. The germline V gene has CDR1 MNHEY and CDR2 SVGEGT. V was pared by 3 bases and J by 7 bases, with 16 bases between. This CDR3 is 15 amino acids long. The CDR3 protein is CASSYRYGDYNTIYF. In DNA form, the CDR3 reads TGTGCCAGCAGTTATCGGTACGGGGATTACAACACCATATATTTT.

The chain combines TRBV2 with TRBJ2-5; 8 bases line up with TRBD2. V lost 3 bases and J lost 1; bases outside the gene matches: 4. Germline loops: CDR1 SNHLY, CDR2 FYNNEI. The CDR3 is made up of 15 amino acids. CDR3 bases: TGTGCCAGCAGTGATCTCGGACTAGCCCAAGAGACCCAGTACTTC. This translates into CASSDLGLAQETQYF.

The V call is TRBV19, the J call TRBJ2-7; 12 bases fit TRBD1. Losses at the gene ends were 6 bases for V and 8 bases for J; bases not matched to a gene: 5. Germline CDR1 reads LNHDA; CDR2 reads SQIVND (reference sequence). The CDR3 has 13 amino acids. The CDR3 region has the DNA TGTGCCAGTAGCCGGGACAGGGGGCGTCAGCAGTACTTC. It codes for CASSRDRGRQQYF.

The genes are TRBV11-3 and TRBJ2-3, with D perhaps TRBD2 (6 bases). The CDR3 contains 14 residues. The V gene's germline CDR1 is SGHNT and CDR2 YENEEA. Trimming took 5 bases from V and 5 from J, leaving 14 bases between them. The CDR3 is CASSPGLAVDTQYF. CDR3 bases: TGTGCCAGCAGCCCGGGACTTGCCGTAGATACGCAGTATTTT.

This chain connects TRBV27 to TRBJ1-4, with D possibly being TRBD1 (6 bases). CDR1 MNHEY and CDR2 SMNVEV come from the germline V gene (reference sequence). CDR3 length equals 14 residues. V was clipped by 5 bases and J by 7 bases, with 14 bases between them. The DNA for the CDR3 is TGTGCCAGCAGTACAGGGCACGCAACTGAAAAACTGTTTTTT. Translation: CASSTGHATEKLFF.

The chain combines TRBV24-1 with TRBJ2-2; D is possibly TRBD2 (5 bases). The CDR3 is 13 residues long. Germline values: CDR1 KGHDR, CDR2 SFDVKD. V lost 11 bases and J lost 4, with 13 bases in between. CDR3 loop: CAIGLPGTGELFF. DNA of the CDR3: TGTGCCATCGGACTCCCCGGCACCGGGGAGCTGTTTTTT.

The chain employs TRBV4-3 and TRBJ1-1; 9 positions agree with TRBD1. The germline CDR1 and CDR2 sequences are LGHNA and YSLEER. The CDR3 covers 14 residues. Trimming cost V 4 bases and J 7 bases; bases outside gene matches: 7. CDR3 nucleotides: TGCGCCAGCAGCCGGGAACAGGGGGCCGGTGAAGCTTTCTTT. Protein sequence: CASSREQGAGEAFF.

CDR3 amino acids: CAISEGTGEQYV. CDR3 sequence (DNA): TGTGCCATCAGTGAAGGGACAGGGGAGCAGTACGTC. The chain employs TRBV10-3 and TRBJ2-7; TRBD1 matches 9 bases. The junction had 1 base not matched to a gene; V was cut back by 3 bases and J by 7 bases. The CDR3 runs 12 residues. Looked up from germline, CDR1 is ENHRY and CDR2 is SYGVKD.

This clone was recorded once. The chain combines TRBV10-3 with TRBJ1-2, with 9 bases aligning to TRBD1. The CDR3 runs to 13 residues. Germline-derived CDR1 and CDR2 are ENHRY and SYGVKD. V trimming: 8 bases; J trimming: 4 bases; junction bases outside the gene matches: 5. The CDR3 loop is CAIAGQGSYGYTF. As DNA, the CDR3 is TGTGCCATCGCTGGACAGGGGAGCTATGGCTACACCTTC.

The chain recombines TRBV7-9 with TRBJ2-7; 8 bases are a match to TRBD1. CDR1 and CDR2 from the germline V gene are SEHNR and FQNEAQ (reference sequence). The trim removed 5 bases at V and 3 bases at J, leaving 3 bases unmatched. This CDR3 has 13 amino acids. The DNA of the CDR3 is TGTGCCAGCAGCGCAACAGGGGGCTACGAGCAGTACTTC. Residues: CASSATGGYEQYF.

The chain is built from TRBV20-1 and TRBJ1-6, with D maybe TRBD1 (5 bases). Germline CDR1 and CDR2: DFQATT and SNEGSKA (reference sequence). V lost 3 bases to trimming and J lost 10 bases, with 10 bases between them. CDR3 length: 12 amino acids. CDR3 sequence: CSASLTGSPLHF. In nucleotides, the CDR3 is TGCAGTGCTAGTTTAACAGGATCACCCCTCCACTTT.

The chain is built from TRBV27 and TRBJ2-6; D uncertain. CDR1 MNHEY and CDR2 SMNVEV come from the germline V gene (reference sequence). Between the trimmed V and J ends, which lost 2 bases and 1 base, there was a span of 6 bases. CDR3 length: 15 amino acids. The CDR3: CASSLMSSGANVLTF. The CDR3 DNA is TGTGCCAGCAGTTTAATGTCTTCTGGGGCCAACGTCCTGACTTTC.

This clone was recorded once. This chain connects TRBV7-9 to TRBJ1-2; TRBD1 aligns across 11 bases. Germline V gives CDR1 SEHNR, CDR2 FQNEAQ (reference sequence). The CDR3 extends over 22 amino acids. Germline trimming cut 5 bases from V and 2 bases from J; bases unmatched to any gene: 25. CDR3 nucleotide sequence: TGTGCCAGCAGCAACAAAATTAATTCCGCGTTCGTTGGGACAGGGGGAAACTATGGCTACACCTTC. Its protein is CASSNKINSAFVGTGGNYGYTF.

This chain's CDR3 is CASSSGTPYNEQFF. The CDR3 coding sequence is TGTGCCAGCAGCTCCGGGACACCCTACAATGAGCAGTTCTTC. V is TRBV5-6 and J is TRBJ2-1; perhaps TRBD1 as D (6 bases). CDR3 length: 14 residues. Germline V gives CDR1 SGHDT, CDR2 YYEEEE. V lost 3 bases and J lost 2, with 9 bases in between. Looking up the rest from reference TRBV5-6 and TRBJ2-1 gives the full variable domain: DAGVTQSPTHLIKTRGQQVTLRCSPKSGHDTVSWYQQALGQGPQFIFQYYEEEERQRGNFPDRFSGHQFPNYSSELNVNALLLGDSALYLCASSSGTPYNEQFFGPGTRLTVL.

For the CDR3, the DNA is TGTGCCAGCAGTGAACTGGGGCAGGCCTTTCTCCGCACCATATATTTT. This sequence encodes CASSELGQAFLRTIYF. The rearrangement uses TRBV6-1 and TRBJ1-3, with D tentatively TRBD1 (5 bases). The CDR3 consists of 16 residues. V was shortened by 2 bases and J by 9 bases, with 20 bases between the two germline ends. CDR1 and CDR2 (germline): MNHNS, SASEGT.

The rearrangement uses TRBV19 and TRBJ1-5; weak D call: TRBD1 (5 bases). Trimming removed 6 bases at V and 6 bases at J, with 9 bases between. The CDR3 extends over 12 amino acids. CDR1 is LNHDA, CDR2 SQIVND, per germline (reference sequence). The CDR3 nucleotides are TGTGCCAGTAGCCTAGGGGTTCAGCCCCAGCATTTT. Translation: CASSLGVQPQHF.

The chain links TRBV6-6 to TRBJ2-7, with 8 bases identical to TRBD1. The CDR3 extends over 13 amino acids. After removal of 8 bases from V and 5 bases from J, the junction contained 8 bases not matched to a gene. Per the germline V gene, CDR1 is MNHNY and CDR2 is SVGAGI (reference sequence). The CDR3 DNA reads TGTGCCAGCCGATTGCCACAGGGGGACGAGCAGTACGTC. Its translation: CASRLPQGDEQYV.

The V gene is TRBV12-1, the J gene TRBJ2-3; the listed D gene, TRBD1, was not tested against the DNA. TRBV12-1 counts as a pseudogene. The CDR3 covers 15 residues. CDR3 in DNA: TGTGCCAGCAGCCCGGACAGGGGCAACACAGATACGCAGTATTTT. Amino acid sequence: CASSPDRGNTDTQYF.

Only one count was recorded for this clone. The CDR3 spells CAWSRLTPYNEQFF. In nucleotides, the CDR3 is TGTGCCTGGAGTCGACTAACCCCCTACAATGAGCAGTTCTTC. The V gene is TRBV30, the J gene TRBJ2-1; TRBD2 might be the D (5 bases). This CDR3 has 14 amino acids. Germline V gives CDR1 GTSNPN, CDR2 SVGIG (reference sequence). V was pared by 2 bases and J by 2 bases, with 10 bases between.

The chain recombines TRBV11-2 with TRBJ1-1; the D is unclear. CDR3 length equals 13 residues. The V gene lost 5 bases and the J gene lost 0 bases, with 7 bases spanning the gap. Germline CDR1 reads SGHAT; CDR2 reads FQNNGV. In DNA, the CDR3 is TGTGCCAGCAGCGCCGACTTGAACACTGAAGCTTTCTTT. Translating gives CASSADLNTEAFF.

The rearrangement links TRBV4-3 to TRBJ1-1, with D uncertain. Germline V CDR1 and CDR2: LGHNA, YSLEER. Trimming took off 0 bases at V and 3 bases at J, with 11 bases between the two ends. The CDR3 runs to 15 residues. CDR3 region: CASSQEYREDTEAFF. CDR3 coding DNA: TGCGCCAGCAGCCAAGAGTATCGGGAGGACACTGAAGCTTTCTTT.